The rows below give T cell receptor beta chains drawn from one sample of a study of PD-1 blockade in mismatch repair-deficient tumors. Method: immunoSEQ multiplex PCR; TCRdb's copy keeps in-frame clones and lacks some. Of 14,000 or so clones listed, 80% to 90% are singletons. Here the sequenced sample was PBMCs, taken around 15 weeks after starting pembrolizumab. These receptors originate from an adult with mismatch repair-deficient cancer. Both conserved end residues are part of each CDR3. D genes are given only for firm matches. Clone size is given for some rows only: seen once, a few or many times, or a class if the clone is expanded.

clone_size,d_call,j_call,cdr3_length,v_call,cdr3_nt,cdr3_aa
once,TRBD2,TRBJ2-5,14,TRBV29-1,TGCAGCGTCGCTAATCCTAGCGGCCAAGAGACCCAGTACTTC,CSVANPSGQETQYF
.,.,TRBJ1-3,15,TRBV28,TGTGCCAGCAGTTTGGGCAGTTTCTCTGGAAACACCATATATTTT,CASSLGSFSGNTIYF
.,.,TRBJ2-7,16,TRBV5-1,TGCGCCAGCAGCTCGTCTACCGGGACACCTTCCTACGAGCAGTACTTC,CASSSSTGTPSYEQYF
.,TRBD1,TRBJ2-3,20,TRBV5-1,TGCGCCAGCAGCTTCCCCCTCCCCTATCGGGACAGGGGGAGTACAGATACGCAGTATTTT,CASSFPLPYRDRGSTDTQYF
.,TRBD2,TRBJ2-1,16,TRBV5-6,TGTGCCAGCAGCACGGGACTAGCGCAAGCCTACAATGAGCAGTTCTTC,CASSTGLAQAYNEQFF
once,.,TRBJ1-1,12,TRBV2,TGTGCCAGCAGGGACGACAGTACTGAAGCTTTCTTT,CASRDDSTEAFF
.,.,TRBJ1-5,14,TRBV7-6,TGTGCCAGCAGCTTGTTGGAGATGAGTCCGCCCCAGCATTTT,CASSLLEMSPPQHF
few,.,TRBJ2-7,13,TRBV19,TGTGCCAGTAGTATAGATCTGGTACGGGAGCAGTACTTC,CASSIDLVREQYF
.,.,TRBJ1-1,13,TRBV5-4,TGTGCCAGCAGCTTGGAGTTTAGAACTGAAGCTTTCTTT,CASSLEFRTEAFF
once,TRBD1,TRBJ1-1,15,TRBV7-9,TGTGCCAGCAGCTTGCGGACAGGGGCTTACACTGAAGCTTTCTTT,CASSLRTGAYTEAFF
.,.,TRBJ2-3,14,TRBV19,TGTGCCAGTAGTATTTGGACTCTCCGAGATACGCAGTATTTT,CASSIWTLRDTQYF
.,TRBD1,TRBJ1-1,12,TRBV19,TGTGCCAGTGCATACAACAGGGGAGAAGCTTTCTTT,CASAYNRGEAFF
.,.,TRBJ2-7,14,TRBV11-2,TGTGCCAGCAGCTTGAGCGTGAAAATCTACGAGCAGTACTTC,CASSLSVKIYEQYF
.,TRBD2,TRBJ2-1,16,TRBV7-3,TGTGCCAGCAGCCCGGGACTAGCGGCCTCCTACAATGAGCAGTTCTTC,CASSPGLAASYNEQFF
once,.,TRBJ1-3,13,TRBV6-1,TGTGCCTCCGGGGGGGGGACTGGAAACACCATATATTTT,CASGGGTGNTIYF
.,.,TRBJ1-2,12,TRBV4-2,TGTGCCAGCAGCCTCCTATTGGGCGGCTACACCTTC,CASSLLLGGYTF
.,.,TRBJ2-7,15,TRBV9,TGTGCCAGCAGTGAAGGGGGGGAGTACACCCACGAGCAGTACTTC,CASSEGGEYTHEQYF